These 6 T cell receptor beta chains share one sample of origin, sequenced in a study of T cell changes during pregnancy in multiple sclerosis. Libraries were prepared by immunoSEQ multiplex PCR; TCRdb keeps only in-frame clonotypes and omits some of them. The sample comprises fewer than 50,000 clones, around nine tenths of which are singletons, and around 0.38% rests with the top ten. Specimen: CD4+ T cells from peripheral blood mononuclear cells, collected in the second trimester of pregnancy. These receptors were collected from a female donor in good health, enrolled as a control in a pregnancy study.

The chain combines TRBV19 with TRBJ1-2, with a possible D match to TRBD1 (5 bases). V was pared by 5 bases and J by 4 bases, with 17 bases between. This CDR3 spans 15 amino acids. Germline loops: CDR1 LNHDA, CDR2 SQIVND (reference sequence). Here the CDR3 DNA reads TGTGCCAGTAGTTTAGCCCCAGGCAGGGTCTATGGCTACACCTTC. Residues: CASSLAPGRVYGYTF. Variable domain in full (rest from reference TRBV19 and TRBJ1-2): DGGITQSPKYLFRKEGQNVTLSCEQNLNHDAMYWYRQDPGQGLRLIYYSQIVNDFQKGDIAEGYSVSREKKESFPLTVTSAQKNPTAFYLCASSLAPGRVYGYTFGSGTRLTVV.

This chain joins TRBV10-3 and TRBJ1-1; tentative D call: TRBD1 (6 bases). There are 14 residues in the CDR3. The V gene's germline CDR1 is ENHRY and CDR2 SYGVKD. Trimming pared 2 bases from V and 7 bases from J, leaving 14 bases between. The CDR3 DNA is TGTGCCATCAGTGAGCCTCGTGGGACAAATGAAGCTTTCTTT. It codes for CAISEPRGTNEAFF.

The V and J genes are TRBV4-2 and TRBJ1-1, with a weak D call TRBD1 (5 bases). Trimming left V 3 bases short and J 1 base short, with 12 bases between. CDR1 and CDR2 (germline): LGHNA, YNFKEQ. This CDR3 spans 15 amino acids. The CDR3 loop reads CASSQGPGGNTEAFF. The DNA for the CDR3 is TGTGCCAGCAGCCAGGGACCCGGGGGGAACACTGAAGCTTTCTTT.

The V call is TRBV2, the J call TRBJ2-1, with D tentatively TRBD2 (6 bases). This CDR3 spans 12 amino acids. The ends were cut back, 2 bases at V and 8 bases at J, with 7 bases in the middle. The V gene's germline CDR1 is SNHLY and CDR2 FYNNEI. CDR3 sequence reads: CASSERRDEQFF. CDR3 sequence (DNA): TGTGCCAGCAGTGAAAGGAGGGATGAGCAGTTCTTC.

V gene TRBV6-6 combines with J gene TRBJ2-3, with TRBD1 as a possible D gene (5 bases). V lost 0 bases to trimming and J lost 2 bases, with 9 bases between them. The CDR3 spans 15 residues. Germline V gives CDR1 MNHNY, CDR2 SVGAGI (reference sequence). CDR3 sequence (DNA): TGTGCCAGCAGTTACTCAAAGGGGCTCACAGATACGCAGTATTTT. It encodes CASSYSKGLTDTQYF.

This clone was seen once. The genes are TRBV30 and TRBJ1-6; 7 bases align to TRBD1. Losses at the gene ends were 7 bases for V and 7 bases for J; bases not matched to a gene: 13. CDR1 is GTSNPN and CDR2 is SVGIG in the germline V gene (reference sequence). The CDR3 runs 15 residues. The CDR3 reads CASDRQGKGNSPLHF. In DNA, the CDR3 is TGTGCCTCCGACAGACAGGGTAAGGGGAATTCACCCCTCCACTTT.